One sample yielded the 23 T cell receptor beta chains listed below, sequenced in a study of blood T cell repertoires in COVID-19. The method was immunoSEQ multiplex PCR; TCRdb's version includes in-frame clones alone and lacks a portion of them. Seen here are approximately 100,000 clones, roughly 84% observed once, and the top ten hold around 15%. Sequencing was performed on peripheral blood. These receptors all stem from a woman aged 70-85 years with acute or convalescent COVID-19.

The rearrangement links TRBV14 to TRBJ1-1; TRBD1 might be the D (5 bases). The CDR3 covers 14 residues. Trimming took off 4 bases at V and 0 bases at J, with 9 bases between the two ends. Per germline, CDR1 SGHDN and CDR2 FVKESK. The CDR3 is CASSLRGMNTEAFF. The CDR3 DNA follows: TGTGCCAGCAGCCTTAGGGGAATGAACACTGAAGCTTTCTTT.

V is TRBV10-3 and J is TRBJ2-5; possible D gene TRBD1, 5 bases. Germline CDR1 is ENHRY and CDR2 is SYGVKD. V was trimmed by 6 bases and J by 0 bases, leaving 5 bases between them. The CDR3 extends over 12 amino acids. As DNA, the CDR3 is TGTGCCATCAGGGACAACCAAGAGACCCAGTACTTC. Translation: CAIRDNQETQYF.

This rearrangement joins TRBV4-1 to TRBJ2-3; a possible D gene is TRBD2 (6 bases). CDR3 size: 15 residues. V was clipped by 1 base and J by 0 bases, with 8 bases between them. The germline V gene encodes CDR1 MGHRA and CDR2 YSYEKL. Here the CDR3 reads CASSQAGTSTDTQYF. In DNA, the CDR3 is TGCGCCAGCAGCCAAGCGGGGACTAGCACAGATACGCAGTATTTT.

The chain links TRBV11-2 to TRBJ2-3; 9 positions match TRBD2. The CDR3 runs to 15 residues. The trim removed 6 bases at V and 6 bases at J, leaving 10 bases unmatched. From germline, CDR1 is SGHAT and CDR2 FQNNGV. The CDR3, as DNA: TGTGCCAGCAGGGACCTTAGCGGGAGAGAGGATACGCAGTATTTT. The encoded protein is CASRDLSGREDTQYF. The whole variable domain, remainder taken from reference TRBV11-2 and TRBJ2-3, is EAGVAQSPRYKIIEKRQSVAFWCNPISGHATLYWYQQILGQGPKLLIQFQNNGVVDDSQLPKDRFSAERLKGVDSTLKIQPAKLEDSAVYLCASRDLSGREDTQYFGPGTRLTVL.

The chain recombines TRBV28 with TRBJ1-2; no definite D call. The germline gives CDR1 MDHEN, CDR2 SYDVKM. CDR3 length: 12 residues. The V end lost 5 bases, the J end lost 12 bases, and 16 bases lay between the germline ends. This chain's CDR3 is CASSRLARGHTF. CDR3 nucleotide sequence: TGTGCCAGCAGTCGGTTGGCGCGGGGTCACACCTTC.

The chain has TRBV19 and TRBJ2-1, with a weak D call TRBD1 (5 bases). The CDR3 has 15 residues. Per the germline V gene, CDR1 is LNHDA and CDR2 is SQIVND (reference sequence). Trimming took off 0 bases at V and 1 base at J, with 7 bases between the two ends. CDR3 sequence: CASSIDDSSYNEQFF. CDR3 DNA sequence: TGTGCCAGTAGTATAGATGACAGTTCCTACAATGAGCAGTTCTTC.

The genes are TRBV2 and TRBJ2-3; 12 bases match TRBD2. J lost 2 bases, V lost 6 bases, and 3 bases had no gene match. CDR3 length: 15 residues. CDR1 is SNHLY, CDR2 FYNNEI, per germline. DNA for the CDR3: TGTGCCAGCAGGGGGACTAGCGGGTTCACAGATACGCAGTATTTT. Its translation is CASRGTSGFTDTQYF.

The CDR3 reads CASSPNAGTRQETQYF. The CDR3 nucleotides read TGCGCCAGCAGCCCGAATGCCGGGACAAGACAAGAGACCCAGTACTTC. The chain carries TRBV5-1 and TRBJ2-5, with D possibly matching TRBD1 (6 bases). The CDR3 is 16 residues long. Trimming left V 4 bases short and J 2 bases short, with 18 bases between. Looked up from germline, CDR1 is SGHRS and CDR2 is YFSETQ.

This chain links TRBV5-4 with TRBJ1-1; D uncertain. This CDR3 comprises 12 residues. The V gene lost 4 bases and the J gene lost 7 bases, with 11 bases spanning the gap. In germline, CDR1 is SGHNT, CDR2 YYREEE (reference sequence). The CDR3 bases are TGTGCCAGCAGCACCGCGCCTGGTGAAGCTTTCTTT. Translating it yields CASSTAPGEAFF.

The rearrangement links TRBV23-1 to TRBJ2-7; tentative D call: TRBD1 (5 bases). TRBV23-1 is an ORF, with its function uncertain. Between the trimmed V and J ends, which lost 7 bases and 9 bases, there was a span of 22 bases. The CDR3 is 14 amino acids. The CDR3: CASTPDSDLRGQYV. The CDR3, as DNA: TGCGCCAGCACTCCCGACAGCGATCTACGAGGGCAGTACGTC.

The V call is TRBV7-7, the J call TRBJ2-5; 14 bases are shared with TRBD2. Germline CDR1 SSHAT, CDR2 FNYEAQ (reference sequence). The CDR3 is 15 residues long. Unmatched junction bases numbered 4, after V lost 5 bases and J lost 5 bases. The CDR3 region has the DNA TGTGCCAGCAGCATGGGACTAGCGGGGGTGGAGACCCAGTACTTC. Its translation is CASSMGLAGVETQYF.

V is TRBV5-1 and J is TRBJ1-1, with 9 bases that match TRBD1. Germline assignment: CDR1 SGHRS and CDR2 YFSETQ. This CDR3 region has 16 residues. The V and J ends lost 4 bases and 0 bases, in that order; junction bases with no gene match: 7. The CDR3 loop is CASSVTGTGLNTEAFF. CDR3 DNA sequence: TGCGCCAGCAGCGTGACCGGGACAGGGTTGAACACTGAAGCTTTCTTT.

The V call is TRBV18, the J call TRBJ2-2, with 8 bases fitting TRBD2. Germline CDR1 is KGHSH and CDR2 is LQKENI. The CDR3 covers 16 residues. Trimming cost V 1 base and J 6 bases; bases outside gene matches: 7. For the CDR3, the DNA is TGTGCCAGCTCACCACGTGACGGGGGGGCACCCGGGGAGCTGTTTTTT. Its translation is CASSPRDGGAPGELFF.

This clone was counted a single time. This rearrangement joins TRBV18 to TRBJ2-3, with 9 positions matching TRBD1. The V segment lost 6 bases and the J segment 7 bases; nucleotides outside the gene matches: 11. This CDR3 is 15 amino acids long. The V gene's germline CDR1 is KGHSH and CDR2 LQKENI. The CDR3 sequence is CASSPGQGVGNTQYF. CDR3 in DNA: TGTGCCAGCTCCCCGGGACAGGGAGTGGGGAATACGCAGTATTTT.

The chain joins TRBV21-1 to TRBJ2-4; the table gives TRBD2 as D, unverified against the DNA. TRBV21-1 is listed as a pseudogene. The CDR3 loop spans 15 amino acids. The CDR3 here is CASPGTRIMGNIQYF. CDR3 sequence (DNA): TGTGCCAGCCCCGGGACTAGAATAATGGGGAACATTCAGTACTTC.

The chain carries TRBV11-2 and TRBJ2-1, with D maybe TRBD2 (5 bases). The germline V gene has CDR1 SGHAT and CDR2 FQNNGV. The CDR3 runs to 13 residues. Trimming shortened V by 3 bases and J by 14 bases, and 17 bases separated the two germline ends. Here the CDR3 DNA reads TGTGCCAGCAGCTTTGGTGGACCCAACGGGGAGTTCTTC. This sequence encodes CASSFGGPNGEFF.

J is TRBJ1-1 and V is TRBV6-5; no clear D. Trimming shortened V by 0 bases and J by 5 bases, and 7 bases separated the two germline ends. The CDR3 has 13 residues. Germline-derived CDR1 and CDR2 are MNHEY and SVGAGI. The CDR3 sequence: CASSYSLRTEAFF. In DNA, the CDR3 is TGTGCCAGCAGTTACTCGTTGAGGACTGAAGCTTTCTTT.

Here the CDR3 reads CASSLWDMGTEAFF. Here the CDR3 DNA reads TGTGCCAGCAGCTTATGGGACATGGGGACTGAAGCTTTCTTT. The chain uses TRBV7-9 and TRBJ1-1; weak D call: TRBD1 (6 bases). Germline V gives CDR1 SEHNR, CDR2 FQNEAQ (reference sequence). The CDR3 is 14 residues long. Trimming cost V 2 bases and J 5 bases, with 12 bases left between them.

CDR3 amino acids: CASSISQDSGNTIYF. Here the CDR3 DNA reads TGTGCCAGCAGTATAAGTCAGGACTCTGGAAACACCATATATTTT. The V gene is TRBV6-5, the J gene TRBJ1-3, with D unresolved. V dropped 5 bases and J dropped 0 bases, with 11 bases sitting between them. The CDR3 length is 15 residues. Germline CDR1 MNHEY, CDR2 SVGAGI.

This rearrangement joins TRBV19 to TRBJ2-5; no clear D gene. CDR1 LNHDA and CDR2 SQIVND come from the germline V gene (reference sequence). V lost 3 bases, J lost 4 bases, and 9 bases lay in between. This CDR3 contains 13 residues. The CDR3 region has the DNA TGTGCCAGTAGTATCGCTAGAGGAGAGACCCAGTACTTC. It encodes CASSIARGETQYF.

V and J are TRBV7-2 and TRBJ2-7; possible D gene TRBD1, 5 bases. Trimming took off 2 bases at V and 2 bases at J, with 13 bases between the two ends. Germline CDR1 is SGHTA and CDR2 is FQGNSA. CDR3 length equals 15 residues. The CDR3 region is CASSLQGGAPYEQYV. DNA for the CDR3: TGTGCCAGCAGCTTACAGGGTGGGGCTCCCTACGAGCAGTACGTC.

V gene TRBV9 combines with J gene TRBJ1-3; maybe TRBD1 (5 bases). Germline V gene data show CDR1 as SGDLS and CDR2 as YYNGEE. V was clipped by 0 bases and J by 0 bases, with 13 bases between them. CDR3 length equals 17 residues. This CDR3 is CASSVEVQGYSGNTIYF. The CDR3 bases are TGTGCCAGCAGCGTAGAAGTCCAGGGATACTCTGGAAACACCATATATTTT.

V and J are TRBV5-1 and TRBJ1-2, with a possible D match to TRBD1 (6 bases). This CDR3 comprises 16 residues. Germline CDR1 reads SGHRS; CDR2 reads YFSETQ. Deletions cut 4 bases from V and 3 bases from J, with 19 bases between. The CDR3 loop reads CASSPGGGGDYYGYTF. The CDR3 DNA is TGCGCCAGCAGCCCTGGAGGCGGGGGCGACTACTATGGCTACACCTTC.